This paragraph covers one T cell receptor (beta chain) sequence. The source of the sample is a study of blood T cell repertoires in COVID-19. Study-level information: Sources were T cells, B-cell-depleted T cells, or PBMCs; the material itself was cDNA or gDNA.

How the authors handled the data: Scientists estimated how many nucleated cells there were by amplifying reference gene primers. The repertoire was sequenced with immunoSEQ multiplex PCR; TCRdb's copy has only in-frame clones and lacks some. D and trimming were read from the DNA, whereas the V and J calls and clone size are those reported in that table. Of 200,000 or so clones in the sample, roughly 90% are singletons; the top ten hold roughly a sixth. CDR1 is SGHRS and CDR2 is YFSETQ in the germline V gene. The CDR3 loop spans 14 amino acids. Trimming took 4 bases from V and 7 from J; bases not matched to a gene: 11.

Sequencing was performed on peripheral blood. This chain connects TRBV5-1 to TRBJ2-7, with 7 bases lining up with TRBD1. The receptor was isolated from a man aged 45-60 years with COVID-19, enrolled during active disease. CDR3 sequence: CASSRGQPSYEQYF. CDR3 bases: TGCGCCAGCAGCAGGGGACAGCCCTCTTATGAGCAGTACTTC.